A single sample is the source of the 3 T cell receptor beta chains below, sequenced in a study of glioma-infiltrating T cells after dendritic cell vaccination. Repertoires were generated with immunoSEQ multiplex PCR, while TCRdb's copy carries only in-frame clones and drops some. In the table there are 20,000 to 25,000 clones, approximately 85% of which are singletons. The sequences come from blood, collected before dendritic cell vaccination. Source of these receptors: a human donor with glioblastoma.

This chain connects TRBV6-5 to TRBJ2-7; a weak D match, TRBD1 (5 bases). The germline V gene has CDR1 MNHEY and CDR2 SVGAGI. This CDR3 comprises 14 residues. The V end lost 6 bases, the J end lost 2 bases, and 14 bases lay between the germline ends. In DNA, the CDR3 is TGTGCCAGCAGCTCCCAGGGTCCGACCTACGAGCAGTACTTC. Its protein product is CASSSQGPTYEQYF.

For this clone: A junction end diverges from the germline sequence, so it may reflect a read error. V gene TRBV9 combines with J gene TRBJ2-3; D is unclear. Germline CDR1 is SGDLS and CDR2 is YYNGEE. The CDR3 extends over 11 amino acids. CDR3 protein: CASSDTVTQYF. For the CDR3, the DNA is TGTGCCAGCAGCGATACAGTTACGCAGTATTTT.

The chain joins TRBV7-2 to TRBJ2-5; TRBD1 matches 10 bases. The CDR3 has 17 amino acids. CDR1 is SGHTA and CDR2 is FQGNSA in the germline V gene. The trim removed 2 bases at V and 2 bases at J, leaving 8 bases unmatched. The CDR3 protein is CASSLSLGQGLQETQYF. As DNA, the CDR3 is TGTGCCAGCAGCTTAAGCTTGGGACAGGGGTTGCAAGAGACCCAGTACTTC.